This T cell receptor beta chain emerged from a study of T-cell memory formation after mild COVID-19. V trimming: 2 bases; J trimming: 1 base; junction bases outside the gene matches: 4. The CDR3 contains 15 residues. TCRdb re-called the 5' RACE reads with MiXCR, one entry per CDR3 protein. The data hold around 300,000 distinct CDR3 sequences, with roughly an eighth observed a single time. The material sequenced was PBMCs or a T cell subset sorted from them (not recorded which). The V and J genes are TRBV12-3 or TRBV12-4 and TRBJ2-7; 8 bases are shared with TRBD1. The sequence was obtained from a young man who had mild COVID-19 (a few samples of this study predate the infection). Cell type and time point are not known. The CDR3 sequence is CASSLLRTGSYEQYF. The DNA for the CDR3 is TGTGCCAGCAGTTTACTGAGGACAGGGTCCTACGAGCAGTACTTC.